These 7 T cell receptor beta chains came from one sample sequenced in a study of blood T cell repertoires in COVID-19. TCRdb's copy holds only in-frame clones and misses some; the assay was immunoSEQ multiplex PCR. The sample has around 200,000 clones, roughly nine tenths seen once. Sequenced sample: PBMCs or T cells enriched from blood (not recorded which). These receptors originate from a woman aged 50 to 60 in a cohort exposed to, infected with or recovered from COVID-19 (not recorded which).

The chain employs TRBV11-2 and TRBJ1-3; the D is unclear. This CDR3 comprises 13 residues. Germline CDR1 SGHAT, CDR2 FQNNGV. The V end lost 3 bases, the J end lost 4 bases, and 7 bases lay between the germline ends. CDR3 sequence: CASSFRSGNTIYF. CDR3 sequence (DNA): TGTGCCAGCAGCTTCAGGTCCGGAAACACCATATATTTT.

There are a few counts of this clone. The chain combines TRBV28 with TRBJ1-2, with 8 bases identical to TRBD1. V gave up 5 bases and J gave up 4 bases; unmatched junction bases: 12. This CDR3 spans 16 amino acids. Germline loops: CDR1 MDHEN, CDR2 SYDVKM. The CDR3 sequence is CASSPGTGVFAYGYTF. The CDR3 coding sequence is TGTGCCAGCAGTCCCGGGACAGGAGTTTTTGCCTATGGCTACACCTTC.

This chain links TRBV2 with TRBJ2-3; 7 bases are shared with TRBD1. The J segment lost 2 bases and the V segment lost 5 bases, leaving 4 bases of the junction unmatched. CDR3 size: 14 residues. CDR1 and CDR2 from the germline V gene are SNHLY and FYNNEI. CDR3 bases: TGTGCCAGCAGTTCGGGACAGCACACAGATACGCAGTATTTT. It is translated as CASSSGQHTDTQYF.

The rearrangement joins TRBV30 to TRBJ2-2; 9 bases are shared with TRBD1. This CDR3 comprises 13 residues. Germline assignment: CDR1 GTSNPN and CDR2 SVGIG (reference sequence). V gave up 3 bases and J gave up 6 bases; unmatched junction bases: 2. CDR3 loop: CAWRWTGAGELFF. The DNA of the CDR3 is TGTGCCTGGAGATGGACAGGGGCCGGGGAGCTGTTTTTT.

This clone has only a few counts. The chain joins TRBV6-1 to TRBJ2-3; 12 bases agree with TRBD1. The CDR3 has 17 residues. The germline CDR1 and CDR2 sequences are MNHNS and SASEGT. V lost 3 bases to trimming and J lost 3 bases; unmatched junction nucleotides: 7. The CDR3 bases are TGTGCCAGCAGTGAGAGCCTGGGACAGGGGGCAACAGATACGCAGTATTTT. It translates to CASSESLGQGATDTQYF.

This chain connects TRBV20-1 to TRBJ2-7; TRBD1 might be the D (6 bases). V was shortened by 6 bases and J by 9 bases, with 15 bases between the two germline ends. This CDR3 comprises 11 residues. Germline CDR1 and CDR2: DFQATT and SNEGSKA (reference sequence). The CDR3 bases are TGCAGTGCAACTTACAGGGTCGGGCAGTACTTC. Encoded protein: CSATYRVGQYF.

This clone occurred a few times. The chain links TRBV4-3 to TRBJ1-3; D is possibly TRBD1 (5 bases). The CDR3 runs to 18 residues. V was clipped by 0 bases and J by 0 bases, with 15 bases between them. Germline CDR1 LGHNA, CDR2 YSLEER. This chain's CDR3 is CASSQDFQGPLSGNTIYF. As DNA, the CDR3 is TGCGCCAGCAGCCAAGATTTTCAGGGCCCCCTCTCTGGAAACACCATATATTTT.